These T cell receptor beta chains were read from a single sample in a study of T cells in Graves' hyperthyroidism and ophthalmopathy. One entry per CDR3 protein, called by TCRdb with MiXCR from the multiplex PCR reads. This sample has 400,000 to 550,000 distinct CDR3 sequences, with around 14% found just once. The sequenced sample was blood. These receptors all stem from a woman aged 18 to 35 with Graves' hyperthyroidism. The CDR3 runs from the conserved cysteine through the conserved F or W. D genes are given only for firm matches. Rows give clone size only sometimes, using once, few, many, or a class for an expanded clone.

d_gene	abundance	j_gene	v_gene	CDR3aa	CDR3nt
-	many	TRBJ1-2	TRBV30	CAWSVAGGYTF	TGTGCCTGGAGTGTGGCCGGCGGCTACACCTTC
TRBD2	few	TRBJ2-6	TRBV7-6	CASSVGTSLPGANVLTF	TGTGCCAGCAGCGTCGGGACTAGCTTGCCAGGGGCCAACGTCCTGACTTTC
-	many	TRBJ2-3	TRBV6-1	CASRSGFPYYTDTQYF	TGTGCCAGCAGGTCGGGATTTCCCTACTACACAGATACGCAGTATTTT
-	many	TRBJ2-1	TRBV27	CASGRGRDSYNEQFF	TGTGCCAGCGGCCGGGGGCGGGACTCCTACAATGAGCAGTTCTTC
TRBD1	-	TRBJ1-6	TRBV18	CASSPSGGSPLHF	TGTGCCAGCTCACCCTCAGGGGGCTCACCCCTCCACTTT
-	few	TRBJ1-4	TRBV9	CASSPSFARNNEKLFF	TGTGCCAGCAGCCCGTCGTTTGCACGAAATAATGAAAAACTGTTTTTT
-	-	TRBJ1-4	TRBV4-1	CASSQNPSRARNEKLFF	TGCGCCAGCAGCCAAAATCCTAGCCGGGCCCGAAATGAAAAACTGTTTTTT
TRBD2	few	TRBJ2-7	TRBV3-1	CASSQGLAERYEQYF	TGTGCCAGCAGCCAAGGGCTAGCGGAGAGGTACGAGCAGTACTTC
-	-	TRBJ1-1	TRBV11-1	CASSLARIEAFF	TGTGCCAGCAGCTTAGCCAGGATTGAAGCTTTCTTT
-	many	TRBJ1-1	TRBV28	CASISPGTHKAFF	TGTGCCAGCATATCCCCGGGAACTCATAAAGCTTTCTTT
-	many	TRBJ1-4	TRBV30	CAWSVAGTRNEKLFF	TGTGCCTGGAGTGTAGCAGGGACTCGAAATGAAAAACTGTTTTTT
TRBD2	many	TRBJ2-2	TRBV3-1	CASSHYSGRTGELFF	TGTGCCAGCAGCCATTATAGCGGGAGAACCGGGGAGCTGTTTTTT
-	few	TRBJ2-1	TRBV3-1	CASSPFSDYNEQFF	TGTGCCAGCAGCCCCTTTTCGGATTACAATGAGCAGTTCTTC
TRBD2	many	TRBJ2-1	TRBV20-1	CSAPRVAGVIDNEQFF	TGCAGTGCTCCCCGGGTAGCGGGAGTTATTGACAATGAGCAGTTCTTC
-	-	TRBJ2-4	TRBV12-3/TRBV12-4	CASSFSQIAKNIQYF	TGTGCCAGCAGTTTCTCACAGATAGCCAAAAACATTCAGTACTTC
-	many	TRBJ1-2	TRBV14	CASSEPGTRVYGYTF	TGTGCCAGCAGCGAACCCGGGACGAGGGTCTATGGCTACACCTTC
-	many	TRBJ1-3	TRBV2	CASSEVAGNTIYF	TGTGCCAGCAGTGAAGTGGCTGGAAACACCATATATTTT
-	many	TRBJ2-1	TRBV2	CANSEIRNYNEQFF	TGTGCCAACAGTGAAATTAGGAATTACAATGAGCAGTTCTTC
TRBD1	-	TRBJ2-2	TRBV13	CASSEPGTVIGELFF	TGTGCCAGCAGCGAACCCGGGACAGTAATCGGGGAGCTGTTTTTT
TRBD2	many	TRBJ2-5	TRBV6-1	CASRRGTSGILQETQYF	TGTGCCAGCAGAAGGGGTACTAGCGGGATATTACAAGAGACCCAGTACTTC
-	many	TRBJ1-1	TRBV6-1	CASSERATEAFF	TGTGCCAGCAGCGAAAGGGCCACTGAAGCTTTCTTT
TRBD2	few	TRBJ2-5	TRBV5-8	CASSRISSGQETQYF	TGTGCCAGCAGCCGCATCTCTAGCGGCCAAGAGACCCAGTACTTC
TRBD2	many	TRBJ2-1	TRBV3-1	CASSMGLEARHEQFF	TGTGCCAGCAGTATGGGACTAGAGGCCCGCCATGAGCAGTTCTTC
-	few	TRBJ1-1	TRBV7-9	CASSLGTPRNTEAFF	TGTGCCAGCAGCTTAGGAACCCCCAGGAACACTGAAGCTTTCTTT
TRBD2	-	TRBJ2-3	TRBV12-3/TRBV12-4	CASSLSAGGPDTQYF	TGTGCCAGCAGTTTATCAGCGGGAGGGCCGGATACGCAGTATTTT
-	many	TRBJ2-6	TRBV9	CARGKRSSGANVLTF	TGTGCCCGAGGGAAAAGGAGCTCTGGGGCCAACGTCCTGACTTTC
-	many	TRBJ1-1	TRBV6-6	CASSYRQNTEAFF	TGTGCCAGCAGTTACAGGCAGAACACTGAAGCTTTCTTT
-	-	TRBJ2-7	TRBV20-1	CSARQALSYEQYF	TGCAGTGCAAGACAGGCCCTCTCCTACGAGCAGTACTTC
TRBD2	few	TRBJ2-1	TRBV9	CASSVGTSGRNEQFF	TGTGCCAGCAGCGTAGGGACTAGCGGGAGGAATGAGCAGTTCTTC
-	many	TRBJ2-6	TRBV19	CASSYYGPSSGANVLTF	TGTGCCAGTAGCTATTATGGGCCTTCCTCTGGGGCCAACGTCCTGACTTTC
TRBD1	few	TRBJ1-2	TRBV6-2/TRBV6-3	CASIEGQDDGYTF	TGTGCCAGCATCGAAGGACAGGATGATGGCTACACCTTC
TRBD2	many	TRBJ2-5	TRBV11-1	CASSLGAGAGETQYF	TGTGCCAGCAGCTTAGGAGCGGGAGCGGGTGAGACCCAGTACTTC
-	many	TRBJ2-1	TRBV12-3/TRBV12-4	CASSLVQGLSYNEQFF	TGTGCCAGCAGTTTGGTCCAGGGACTCTCCTACAATGAGCAGTTCTTC
-	many	TRBJ2-3	TRBV5-6	CASSPWGADTQYF	TGTGCCAGCAGCCCCTGGGGGGCAGATACGCAGTATTTT
-	many	TRBJ2-7	TRBV7-3	CASSRVEGAYEQYF	TGTGCCAGCAGCAGGGTGGAAGGGGCCTACGAGCAGTACTTC
TRBD1	many	TRBJ1-5	TRBV18	CASSGTDSNQPQHF	TGTGCCAGCTCAGGGACAGATAGCAATCAGCCCCAGCATTTT
-	few	TRBJ2-2	TRBV7-9	CASSPSGGLNTGELFF	TGTGCCAGCAGCCCCTCGGGCGGACTGAACACCGGGGAGCTGTTTTTT
-	few	TRBJ2-5	TRBV9	CASSVQGKKETQYF	TGTGCCAGCAGCGTACAGGGGAAAAAGGAGACCCAGTACTTC
TRBD2	-	TRBJ2-3	TRBV29-1	CSVEDLSGRSTDTQYF	TGCAGCGTTGAAGATCTGAGCGGGAGGTCGACAGATACGCAGTATTTT
-	-	TRBJ2-7	TRBV27	CASSVKGHSYEQYF	TGTGCCAGCAGTGTAAAGGGGCACTCCTACGAGCAGTACTTC
TRBD2	many	TRBJ2-1	TRBV11-2	CASSILMGEGMYNEQFF	TGTGCCAGCAGCATTTTGATGGGGGAGGGTATGTACAATGAGCAGTTCTTC
-	many	TRBJ1-2	TRBV3-1	CASSQDLGGGSRGYTF	TGTGCCAGCAGCCAAGATCTCGGTGGCGGGAGCCGGGGCTACACCTTC
TRBD1	few	TRBJ1-2	TRBV27	CASRRQGREGYTF	TGTGCCAGCAGACGACAGGGCCGGGAGGGCTACACCTTC
TRBD2	many	TRBJ2-2	TRBV3-1	CASSPRLAGVTGELFF	TGTGCCAGCAGCCCCAGACTAGCGGGAGTAACCGGGGAGCTGTTTTTT
TRBD2	many	TRBJ2-1	TRBV7-3	CASSAMGVGGNEQFF	TGTGCCAGCAGCGCCATGGGGGTGGGGGGGAATGAGCAGTTCTTC
TRBD1	-	TRBJ2-2	TRBV7-9	CASSLGQGIDTGELFF	TGTGCCAGCAGCTTGGGACAGGGGATCGACACCGGGGAGCTGTTTTTT